One sample yielded the 16 T cell receptor beta chains listed below, sequenced in a study of blood T cell repertoires in COVID-19. The assay was immunoSEQ multiplex PCR, and TCRdb's table has in-frame clones only and misses some. This sample has over 300,000 clones, with 85% to 90% found just once. The sequencing input was PBMCs or T cells enriched from blood (not recorded which). The receptors come from a young woman who had recovered from COVID-19.

This chain uses TRBV4-1 with TRBJ1-2, with D maybe TRBD1 (5 bases). Trimming removed 3 bases at V and 6 bases at J, with 11 bases between. The CDR3 extends over 13 amino acids. The germline V gene has CDR1 MGHRA and CDR2 YSYEKL. The CDR3 loop is CASSHEPGDGYTF. CDR3 nucleotide sequence: TGCGCCAGCAGCCACGAACCGGGGGATGGCTACACCTTC.

CDR3 region: CSASAQGTFRQPQHF. The CDR3 DNA sequence: TGCAGTGCTAGTGCACAGGGGACGTTTCGTCAGCCCCAGCATTTT. The rearrangement uses TRBV20-1 and TRBJ1-5; TRBD1 aligns across 7 bases. The trim removed 3 bases at V and 6 bases at J, leaving 11 bases unmatched. The CDR3 runs to 15 residues. The germline CDR1 and CDR2 sequences are DFQATT and SNEGSKA (reference sequence).

The genes are TRBV5-5 and TRBJ1-1, with D perhaps TRBD1 (6 bases). V dropped 3 bases and J dropped 2 bases, with 11 bases sitting between them. Germline V CDR1 and CDR2: SGHKS, YYEKEE (reference sequence). The CDR3 loop spans 14 amino acids. The CDR3 region is CASSSTTGNTEAFF. As DNA, the CDR3 is TGTGCCAGCAGCTCAACGACAGGTAACACTGAAGCTTTCTTT.

The chain couples TRBV18 to TRBJ1-1, with a weak D call TRBD1 (5 bases). V was shortened by 6 bases and J by 3 bases, with 11 bases between the two germline ends. Germline V gene sequence: CDR1 KGHSH, CDR2 LQKENI. CDR3 length: 13 amino acids. The CDR3 nucleotides are TGTGCCAGCTCTTTTGGGGGGGACACTGAAGCTTTCTTT. Translation: CASSFGGDTEAFF.

The gene calls are TRBV2 and TRBJ1-2; perhaps TRBD1 as D (6 bases). CDR1 SNHLY and CDR2 FYNNEI come from the germline V gene. Trimming took 0 bases from V and 4 from J, leaving 9 bases between them. The CDR3 is 14 residues long. The CDR3 sequence is CASSEARQAYGYTF. The CDR3 DNA is TGTGCCAGCAGTGAAGCGCGACAGGCCTATGGCTACACCTTC.

This clone appeared a single time. V is TRBV30 and J is TRBJ1-5, with D perhaps TRBD1 (5 bases). Deletions cut 1 base from V and 0 bases from J, with 10 bases between. CDR3 length: 15 amino acids. The germline CDR1 and CDR2 sequences are GTSNPN and SVGIG (reference sequence). The CDR3 here is CAWSGGQISNQPQHF. CDR3 DNA sequence: TGTGCCTGGAGTGGAGGACAAATTAGCAATCAGCCCCAGCATTTT.

The rearrangement joins TRBV7-8 to TRBJ1-5; a possible D gene is TRBD1 (5 bases). Germline CDR1 is SGHVS and CDR2 is FQNEAQ. Trimming cost V 5 bases and J 7 bases, with 12 bases left between them. This CDR3 is 13 amino acids long. The CDR3 coding sequence is TGTGCCAGCAGCCAGGACACGCAGCAGCCCCAGCATTTT. It specifies CASSQDTQQPQHF.

The rearrangement links TRBV2 to TRBJ1-1; D unresolved. Trimming removed 8 bases from V and 0 bases from J, with 13 bases in between. This CDR3 has 14 amino acids. Germline CDR1 is SNHLY and CDR2 is FYNNEI. CDR3 amino acids: CASVRTYMNTEAFF. CDR3 nucleotide sequence: TGTGCCAGCGTCCGGACTTACATGAACACTGAAGCTTTCTTT.

J is TRBJ1-1 and V is TRBV19; TRBD1 agrees at 7 bases. V lost 6 bases, J lost 4 bases, and 8 bases stayed unmatched. The CDR3 length is 14 residues. The germline CDR1 and CDR2 sequences are LNHDA and SQIVND (reference sequence). CDR3 bases: TGTGCCAGTAGGACGCAGGGGGAAGGCACTGAAGCTTTCTTT. Protein: CASRTQGEGTEAFF.

This chain links TRBV7-6 with TRBJ1-5, with 7 nucleotides matching TRBD1. Germline CDR1 and CDR2: SGHVS and FNYEAQ. The trim removed 3 bases at V and 4 bases at J, leaving 6 bases unmatched. CDR3 size: 15 residues. CDR3 loop: CASSFGDRGNQPQHF. As DNA, the CDR3 is TGTGCCAGCAGCTTCGGGGACAGAGGAAATCAGCCCCAGCATTTT. Looking up the rest from reference TRBV7-6 and TRBJ1-5 gives the full variable domain: GAGVSQSPRYKVTKRGQDVALRCDPISGHVSLYWYRQALGQGPEFLTYFNYEAQQDKSGLPNDRFSAERPEGSISTLTIQRTEQRDSAMYRCASSFGDRGNQPQHFGDGTRLSIL.

This chain connects TRBV7-9 to TRBJ1-2; TRBD1 matches at 7 bases. The junction had 7 bases not matched to a gene; V was cut back by 4 bases and J by 8 bases. CDR3 size: 13 residues. Looked up from germline, CDR1 is SEHNR and CDR2 is FQNEAQ (reference sequence). CDR3 loop: CASSSGTVPGYTF. CDR3 bases: TGTGCCAGCAGCTCCGGGACAGTGCCCGGCTACACCTTC.

This sequence joins TRBV19 and TRBJ1-5, with 7 bases matching TRBD1. Trimming took 6 bases from V and 0 from J; bases not matched to a gene: 5. The CDR3 spans 15 residues. Germline assignment: CDR1 LNHDA and CDR2 SQIVND (reference sequence). The CDR3 loop reads CASSKGTVSNQPQHF. The CDR3, as DNA: TGTGCCAGTAGCAAGGGGACAGTTAGCAATCAGCCCCAGCATTTT. Using reference TRBV19 and TRBJ1-5 for the parts outside the CDR3, the full variable domain is DGGITQSPKYLFRKEGQNVTLSCEQNLNHDAMYWYRQDPGQGLRLIYYSQIVNDFQKGDIAEGYSVSREKKESFPLTVTSAQKNPTAFYLCASSKGTVSNQPQHFGDGTRLSIL.

The chain's CDR3 is CASSETTGANEKLFF. The CDR3 coding sequence is TGTGCCAGCAGTGAAACGACAGGCGCGAATGAAAAACTGTTTTTT. The rearrangement links TRBV6-1 to TRBJ1-4, with D possibly TRBD1 on 6 matching bases. Germline CDR1 reads MNHNS; CDR2 reads SASEGT. This CDR3 spans 15 amino acids. The V gene lost 2 bases and the J gene lost 5 bases, with 12 bases spanning the gap.

The chain couples TRBV6-1 to TRBJ1-3, with D possibly being TRBD1 (6 bases). The germline V gene has CDR1 MNHNS and CDR2 SASEGT. This CDR3 has 16 amino acids. V lost 3 bases to trimming and J lost 5 bases, with 17 bases between them. CDR3 amino acids: CASSEHLQGRRNTIYF. The CDR3 bases are TGTGCCAGCAGTGAGCATCTACAGGGAAGAAGAAACACCATATATTTT.

The chain is built from TRBV7-3 and TRBJ2-7; 10 nucleotides line up with TRBD2. The CDR3 has 15 amino acids. J gave up 2 bases and V 5 bases, and 6 bases lay outside the gene matches. Germline V lookup: CDR1 SGHTA, CDR2 FQGTGA. CDR3 bases: TGTGCCAGCAGCGCCTTTAGCGGGGGGCCCTACGAGCAGTACTTC. Residues: CASSAFSGGPYEQYF.

This clone was observed a few times. This chain's CDR3 is CASSYSPGLAGRNEQFF. The CDR3 DNA reads TGTGCCAGCAGTTACTCTCCCGGACTAGCGGGACGCAATGAGCAGTTCTTC. This chain links TRBV6-2 or TRBV6-3 with TRBJ2-1, with 12 bases identical to TRBD2. This CDR3 region has 17 residues. Germline trimming cut 0 bases from V and 6 bases from J; bases unmatched to any gene: 6. Germline loops: CDR1 MNHEY, CDR2 SVGEGT.